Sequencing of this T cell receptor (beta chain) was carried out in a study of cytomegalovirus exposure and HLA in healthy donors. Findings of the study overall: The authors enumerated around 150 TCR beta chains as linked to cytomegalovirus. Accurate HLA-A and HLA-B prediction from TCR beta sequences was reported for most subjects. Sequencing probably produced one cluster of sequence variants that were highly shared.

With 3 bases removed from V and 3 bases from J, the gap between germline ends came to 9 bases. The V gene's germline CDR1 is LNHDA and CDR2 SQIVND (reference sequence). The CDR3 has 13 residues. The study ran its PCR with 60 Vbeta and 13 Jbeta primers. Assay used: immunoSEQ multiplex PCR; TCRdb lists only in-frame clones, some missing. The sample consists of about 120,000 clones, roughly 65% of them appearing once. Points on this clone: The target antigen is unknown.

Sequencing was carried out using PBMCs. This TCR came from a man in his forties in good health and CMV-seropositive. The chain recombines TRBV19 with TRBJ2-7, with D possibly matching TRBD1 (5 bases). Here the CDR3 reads CASSIFQGYEQYF. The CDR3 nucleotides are TGTGCCAGTAGTATCTTCCAGGGCTACGAGCAGTACTTC.